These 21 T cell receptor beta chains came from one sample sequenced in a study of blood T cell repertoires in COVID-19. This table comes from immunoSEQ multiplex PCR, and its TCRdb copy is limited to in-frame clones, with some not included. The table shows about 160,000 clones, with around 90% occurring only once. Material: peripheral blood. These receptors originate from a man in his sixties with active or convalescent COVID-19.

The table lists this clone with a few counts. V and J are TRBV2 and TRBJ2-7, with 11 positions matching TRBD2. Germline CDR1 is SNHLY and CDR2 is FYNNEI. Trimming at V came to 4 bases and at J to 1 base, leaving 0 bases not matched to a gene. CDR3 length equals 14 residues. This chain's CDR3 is CASSVAGGSYEQYF. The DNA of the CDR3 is TGTGCCAGCAGTGTAGCGGGAGGGTCCTACGAGCAGTACTTC.

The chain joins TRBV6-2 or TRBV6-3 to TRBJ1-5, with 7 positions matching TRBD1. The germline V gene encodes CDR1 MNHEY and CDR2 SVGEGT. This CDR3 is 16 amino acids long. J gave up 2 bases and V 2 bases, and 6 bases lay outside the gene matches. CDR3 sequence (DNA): TGTGCCAGCAGTTACATAGGGACAGTGGGCAATCAGCCCCAGCATTTT. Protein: CASSYIGTVGNQPQHF.

CDR3 loop: CASMGLARPETQYF. DNA of the CDR3: TGTGCCAGCATGGGGCTAGCGAGGCCTGAGACCCAGTACTTC. The chain carries TRBV6-5 and TRBJ2-5, with D possibly TRBD2 on 6 matching bases. Germline V gives CDR1 MNHEY, CDR2 SVGAGI. This CDR3 is 14 amino acids long. V lost 7 bases to trimming and J lost 5 bases, with 17 bases between them.

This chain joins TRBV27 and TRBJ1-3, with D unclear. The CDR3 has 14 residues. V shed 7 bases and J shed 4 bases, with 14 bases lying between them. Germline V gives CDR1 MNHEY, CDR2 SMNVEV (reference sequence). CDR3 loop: CASKESIRGNTIYF. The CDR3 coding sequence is TGTGCCAGCAAAGAGTCCATAAGAGGAAACACCATATATTTT.

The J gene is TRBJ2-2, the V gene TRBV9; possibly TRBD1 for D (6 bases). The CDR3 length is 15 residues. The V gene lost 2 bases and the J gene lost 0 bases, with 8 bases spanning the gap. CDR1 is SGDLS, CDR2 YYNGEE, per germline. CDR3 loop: CASSVRQANTGELFF. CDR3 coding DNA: TGTGCCAGCAGCGTCAGACAGGCGAACACCGGGGAGCTGTTTTTT.

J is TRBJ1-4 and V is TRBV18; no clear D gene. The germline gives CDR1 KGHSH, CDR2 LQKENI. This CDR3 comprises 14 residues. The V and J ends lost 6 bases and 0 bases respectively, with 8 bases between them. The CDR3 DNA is TGTGCCAGCTCTCAGACAACAACTAATGAAAAACTGTTTTTT. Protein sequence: CASSQTTTNEKLFF.

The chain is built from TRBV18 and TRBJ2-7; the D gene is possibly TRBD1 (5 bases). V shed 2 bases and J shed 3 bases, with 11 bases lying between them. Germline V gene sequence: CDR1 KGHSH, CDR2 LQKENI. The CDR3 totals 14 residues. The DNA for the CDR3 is TGTGCCAGCTCACCAGGGGCTGGAGTCTACGAGCAGTACTTC. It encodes CASSPGAGVYEQYF. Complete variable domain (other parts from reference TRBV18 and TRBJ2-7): NAGVMQNPRHLVRRRGQEARLRCSPMKGHSHVYWYRQLPEEGLKFMVYLQKENIIDESGMPKERFSAEFPKEGPSILRIQQVVRGDSAAYFCASSPGAGVYEQYFGPGTRLTVT.

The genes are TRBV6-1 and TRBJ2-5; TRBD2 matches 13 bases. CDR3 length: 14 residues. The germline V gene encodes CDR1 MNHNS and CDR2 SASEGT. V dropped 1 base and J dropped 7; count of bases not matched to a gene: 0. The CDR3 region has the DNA TGTGCCAGCAGTGAAGGACTAGCGGGAGGGACCCAGTACTTC. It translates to CASSEGLAGGTQYF.

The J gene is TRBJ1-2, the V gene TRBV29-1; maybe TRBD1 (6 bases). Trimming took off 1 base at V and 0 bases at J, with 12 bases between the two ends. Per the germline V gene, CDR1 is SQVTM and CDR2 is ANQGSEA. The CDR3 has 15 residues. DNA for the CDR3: TGCAGCGTTGAAGGGGGACACCAGGCTAACTATGGCTACACCTTC. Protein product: CSVEGGHQANYGYTF.

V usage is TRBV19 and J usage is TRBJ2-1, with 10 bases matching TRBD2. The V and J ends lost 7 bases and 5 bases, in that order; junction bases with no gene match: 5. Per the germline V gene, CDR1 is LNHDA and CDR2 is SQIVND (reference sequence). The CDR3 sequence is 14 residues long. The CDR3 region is CASKGLAIHNEQFF. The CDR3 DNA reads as TGTGCCAGTAAGGGACTAGCGATCCACAATGAGCAGTTCTTC.

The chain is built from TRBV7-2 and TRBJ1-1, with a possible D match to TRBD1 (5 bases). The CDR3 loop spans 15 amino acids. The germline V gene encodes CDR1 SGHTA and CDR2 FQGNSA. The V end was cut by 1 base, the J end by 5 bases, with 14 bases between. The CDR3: CASSLGGTGGTEAFF. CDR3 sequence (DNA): TGTGCCAGCAGCTTAGGGGGGACGGGAGGGACTGAAGCTTTCTTT.

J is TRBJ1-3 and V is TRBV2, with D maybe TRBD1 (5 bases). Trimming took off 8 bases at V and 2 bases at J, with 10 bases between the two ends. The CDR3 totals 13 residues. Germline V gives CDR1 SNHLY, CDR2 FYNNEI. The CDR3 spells CASVRQTGNTIYF. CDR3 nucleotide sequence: TGTGCCAGCGTAAGACAGACTGGAAACACCATATATTTT.

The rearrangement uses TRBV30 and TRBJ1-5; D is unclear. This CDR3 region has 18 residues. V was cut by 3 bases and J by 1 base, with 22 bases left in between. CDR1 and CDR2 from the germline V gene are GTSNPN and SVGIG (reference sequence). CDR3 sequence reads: CAWSKPARGIGSNQPQHF. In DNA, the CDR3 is TGTGCCTGGAGCAAACCCGCGCGGGGAATTGGAAGCAATCAGCCCCAGCATTTT.

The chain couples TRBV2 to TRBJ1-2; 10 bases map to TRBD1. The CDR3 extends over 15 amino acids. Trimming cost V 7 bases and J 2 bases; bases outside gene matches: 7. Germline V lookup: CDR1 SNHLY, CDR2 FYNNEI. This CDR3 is CASKRGTGANYGYTF. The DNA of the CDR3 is TGTGCCAGCAAACGAGGGACAGGGGCCAACTATGGCTACACCTTC.

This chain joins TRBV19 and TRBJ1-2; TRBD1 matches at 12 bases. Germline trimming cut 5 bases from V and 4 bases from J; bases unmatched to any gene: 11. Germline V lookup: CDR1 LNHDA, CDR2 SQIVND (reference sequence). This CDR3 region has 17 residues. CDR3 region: CASSSSGQGASGYGYTF. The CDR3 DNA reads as TGTGCCAGTAGTTCTTCGGGACAGGGGGCGTCTGGCTATGGCTACACCTTC.

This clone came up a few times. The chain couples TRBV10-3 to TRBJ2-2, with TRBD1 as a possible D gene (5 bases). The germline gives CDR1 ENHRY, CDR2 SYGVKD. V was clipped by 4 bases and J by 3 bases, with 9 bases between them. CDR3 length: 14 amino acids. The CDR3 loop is CAISGGSDTGELFF. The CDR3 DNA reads TGTGCCATCAGTGGGGGCAGCGACACCGGGGAGCTGTTTTTT.

CDR3 protein: CAVRQGNSGNTIYF. In DNA form, the CDR3 reads TGTGCCGTAAGACAGGGAAACTCTGGAAACACCATATATTTT. The genes are TRBV10-3 and TRBJ1-3; 7 positions agree with TRBD1. Per germline, CDR1 ENHRY and CDR2 SYGVKD. CDR3 size: 14 residues. J lost 0 bases, V lost 11 bases, and 7 bases had no gene match.

This CDR3 reads CASSSDREVGNTIYF. For the CDR3, the DNA is TGTGCCAGTAGTTCGGACAGGGAAGTCGGAAACACCATATATTTT. The chain joins TRBV19 to TRBJ1-3, with TRBD1 matching over 8 bases. Germline V gives CDR1 LNHDA, CDR2 SQIVND (reference sequence). V trimming: 5 bases; J trimming: 4 bases; junction bases outside the gene matches: 7. The CDR3 is 15 residues long.

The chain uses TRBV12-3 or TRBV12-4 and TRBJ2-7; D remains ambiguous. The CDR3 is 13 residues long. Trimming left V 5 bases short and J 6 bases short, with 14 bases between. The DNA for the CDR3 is TGTGCCAGCAGTCCCGCATACTTCGGCGAGCAGTACTTC. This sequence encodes CASSPAYFGEQYF.

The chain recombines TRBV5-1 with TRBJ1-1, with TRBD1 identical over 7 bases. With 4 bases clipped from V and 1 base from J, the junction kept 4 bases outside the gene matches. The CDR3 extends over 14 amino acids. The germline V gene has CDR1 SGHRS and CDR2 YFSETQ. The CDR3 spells CASSRGQENTEAFF. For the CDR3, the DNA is TGCGCCAGCAGCCGAGGACAGGAGAACACTGAAGCTTTCTTT.

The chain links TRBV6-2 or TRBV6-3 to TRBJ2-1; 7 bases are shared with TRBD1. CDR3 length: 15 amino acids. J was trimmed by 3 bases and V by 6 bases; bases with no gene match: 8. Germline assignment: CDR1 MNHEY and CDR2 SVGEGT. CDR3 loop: CASSPSDRVYNEQFF. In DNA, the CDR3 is TGTGCCAGCAGCCCCTCTGACAGGGTCTACAATGAGCAGTTCTTC.